This T cell receptor beta chain is drawn from a study of radiation and T cells in renal cell carcinoma. Across the study: Nephrectomy followed 15 Gy stereotactic body radiation by 4 weeks.

Libraries were prepared by immunoSEQ multiplex PCR; TCRdb keeps only in-frame clonotypes and omits some of them. The sample shows 120,000 to 150,000 clones, 88% of them seen only once. This sample's time point: baseline pretreatment blood. Stated treatment: 15 Gy SBRT to primary tumor, nephrectomy 4 weeks later. Radiation-treated patients gave blood at baseline, week 2 and week 4. The TCR comes from a woman in her seventies with renal cell carcinoma. The sequencing here drew on blood, taken from a patient whose treatment included radiotherapy and nephrectomy.

The CDR3 DNA reads TGCGCCAGCGGGAAGGGGGCTGGTTCACCCCTCCACTTT. It is translated as CASGKGAGSPLHF. This chain joins TRBV5-1 and TRBJ1-6; 7 nucleotides agree with TRBD1. This CDR3 contains 13 residues. CDR1 is SGHRS and CDR2 is YFSETQ in the germline V gene. Losses at the gene ends were 7 bases for V and 9 bases for J; bases not matched to a gene: 7.